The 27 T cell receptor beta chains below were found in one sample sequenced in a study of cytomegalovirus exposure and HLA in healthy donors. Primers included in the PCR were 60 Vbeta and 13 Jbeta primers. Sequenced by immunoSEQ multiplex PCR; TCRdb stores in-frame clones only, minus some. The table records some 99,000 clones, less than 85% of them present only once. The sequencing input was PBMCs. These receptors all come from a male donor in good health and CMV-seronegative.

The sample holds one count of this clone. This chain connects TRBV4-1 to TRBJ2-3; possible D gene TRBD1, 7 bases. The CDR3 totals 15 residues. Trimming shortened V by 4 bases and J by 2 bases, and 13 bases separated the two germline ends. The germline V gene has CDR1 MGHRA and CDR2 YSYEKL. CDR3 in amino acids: CASSRGTANTDTQYF. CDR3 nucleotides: TGCGCCAGCAGCCGCGGGACAGCAAACACAGATACGCAGTATTTT.

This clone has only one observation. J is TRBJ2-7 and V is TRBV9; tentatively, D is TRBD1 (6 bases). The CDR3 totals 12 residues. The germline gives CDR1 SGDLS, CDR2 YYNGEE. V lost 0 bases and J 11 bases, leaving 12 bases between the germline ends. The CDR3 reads CASSVEQGIKYF. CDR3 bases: TGTGCCAGCAGCGTAGAGCAGGGGATAAAGTACTTC. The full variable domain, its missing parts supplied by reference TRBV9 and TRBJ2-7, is DSGVTQTPKHLITATGQRVTLRCSPRSGDLSVYWYQQSLDQGLQFLIQYYNGEERAKGNILERFSAQQFPDLHSELNLSSLELGDSALYFCASSVEQGIKYFGPGTRLTVT.

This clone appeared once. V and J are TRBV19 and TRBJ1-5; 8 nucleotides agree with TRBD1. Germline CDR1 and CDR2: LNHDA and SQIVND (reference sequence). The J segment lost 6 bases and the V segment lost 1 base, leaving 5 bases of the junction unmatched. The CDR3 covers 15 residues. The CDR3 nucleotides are TGTGCCAGTAGTATAGGGGCAGGGGGCAGTCAGCCCCAGCATTTT. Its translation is CASSIGAGGSQPQHF.

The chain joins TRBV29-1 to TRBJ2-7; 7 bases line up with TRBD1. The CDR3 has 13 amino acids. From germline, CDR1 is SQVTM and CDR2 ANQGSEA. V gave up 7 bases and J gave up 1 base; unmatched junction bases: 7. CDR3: CSASTGTSYEQYF. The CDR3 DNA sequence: TGCAGCGCATCGACAGGGACGTCCTACGAGCAGTACTTC.

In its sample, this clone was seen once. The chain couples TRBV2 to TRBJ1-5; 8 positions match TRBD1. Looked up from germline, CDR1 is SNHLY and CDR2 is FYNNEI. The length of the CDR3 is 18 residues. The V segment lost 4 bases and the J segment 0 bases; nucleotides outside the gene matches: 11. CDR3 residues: CASSADRVRAYSNQPQHF. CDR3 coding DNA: TGTGCCAGCAGTGCGGACAGGGTTCGGGCTTATAGCAATCAGCCCCAGCATTTT.

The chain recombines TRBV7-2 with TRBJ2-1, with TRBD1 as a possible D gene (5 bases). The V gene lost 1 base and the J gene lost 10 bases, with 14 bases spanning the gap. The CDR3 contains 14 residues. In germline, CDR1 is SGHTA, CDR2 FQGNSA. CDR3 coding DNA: TGTGCCAGCAGCTTAGTTCCTATGGCAGGGGAGCAGTTCTTC. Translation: CASSLVPMAGEQFF.

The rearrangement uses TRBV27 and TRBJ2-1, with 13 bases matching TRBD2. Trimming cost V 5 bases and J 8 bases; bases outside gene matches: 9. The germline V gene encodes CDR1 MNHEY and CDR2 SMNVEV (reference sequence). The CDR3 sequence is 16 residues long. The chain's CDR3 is CASSLGTSGMSYEQFF. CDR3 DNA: TGTGCCAGCAGTCTTGGGACTAGCGGGATGTCGTATGAGCAGTTCTTC.

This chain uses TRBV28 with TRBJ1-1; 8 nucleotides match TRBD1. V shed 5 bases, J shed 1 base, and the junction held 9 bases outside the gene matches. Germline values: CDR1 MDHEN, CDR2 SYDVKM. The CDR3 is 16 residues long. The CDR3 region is CASSPTTTGGNTEAFF. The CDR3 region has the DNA TGTGCCAGCAGTCCGACCACCACAGGGGGGAACACTGAAGCTTTCTTT. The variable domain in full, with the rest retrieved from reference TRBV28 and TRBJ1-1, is DVKVTQSSRYLVKRTGEKVFLECVQDMDHENMFWYRQDPGLGLRLIYFSYDVKMKEKGDIPEGYSVSREKKERFSLILESASTNQTSMYLCASSPTTTGGNTEAFFGQGTRLTVV.

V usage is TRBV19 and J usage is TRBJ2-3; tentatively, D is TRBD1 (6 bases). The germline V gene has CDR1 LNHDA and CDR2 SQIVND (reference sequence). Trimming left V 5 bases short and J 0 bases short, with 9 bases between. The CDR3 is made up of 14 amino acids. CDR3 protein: CASSPQGSTDTQYF. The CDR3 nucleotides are TGTGCCAGTAGTCCCCAGGGGAGCACAGATACGCAGTATTTT.

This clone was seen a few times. This CDR3 is CASSPRSGYEQYF. CDR3 DNA: TGTGCCAGCTCACCACGCAGTGGTTACGAGCAGTACTTC. The J gene is TRBJ2-7, the V gene TRBV18; D uncertain. Trimming cost V 1 base and J 4 bases, with 8 bases left between them. Germline CDR1 reads KGHSH; CDR2 reads LQKENI. CDR3 length: 13 amino acids.

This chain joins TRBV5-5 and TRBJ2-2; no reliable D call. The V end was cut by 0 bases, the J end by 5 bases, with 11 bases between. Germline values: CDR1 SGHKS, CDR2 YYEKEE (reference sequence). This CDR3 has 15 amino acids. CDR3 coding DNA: TGTGCCAGCAGCTTGGCGGGTAGTAGGACCGGGGAGCTGTTTTTT. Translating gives CASSLAGSRTGELFF.

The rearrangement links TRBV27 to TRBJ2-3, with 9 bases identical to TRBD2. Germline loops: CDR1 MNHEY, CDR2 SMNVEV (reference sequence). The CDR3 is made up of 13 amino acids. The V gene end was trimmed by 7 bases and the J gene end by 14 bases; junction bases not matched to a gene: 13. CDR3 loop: CASTMGLAARMYF. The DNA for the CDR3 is TGTGCCAGCACCATGGGACTAGCAGCACGCATGTATTTT.

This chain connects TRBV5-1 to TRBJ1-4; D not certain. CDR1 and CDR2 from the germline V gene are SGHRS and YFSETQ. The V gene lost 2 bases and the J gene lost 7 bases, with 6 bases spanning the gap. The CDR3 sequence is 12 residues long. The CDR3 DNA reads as TGCGCCAGCAGCTTCCCAGGTGAAAAACTGTTTTTT. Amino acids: CASSFPGEKLFF.

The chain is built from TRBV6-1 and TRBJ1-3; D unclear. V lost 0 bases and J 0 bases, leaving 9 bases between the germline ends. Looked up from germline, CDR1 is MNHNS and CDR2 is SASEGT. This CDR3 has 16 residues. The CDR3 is CASSEALQVSGNTIYF. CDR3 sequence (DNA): TGTGCCAGCAGTGAAGCGCTCCAGGTCTCTGGAAACACCATATATTTT.

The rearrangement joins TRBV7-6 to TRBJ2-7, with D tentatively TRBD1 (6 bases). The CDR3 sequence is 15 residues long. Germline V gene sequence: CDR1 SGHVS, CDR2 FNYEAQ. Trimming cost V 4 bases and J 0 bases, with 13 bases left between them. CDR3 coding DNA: TGTGCCAGCAGCTCCGCCAGGGGAAGCTCCTACGAGCAGTACTTC. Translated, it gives CASSSARGSSYEQYF.

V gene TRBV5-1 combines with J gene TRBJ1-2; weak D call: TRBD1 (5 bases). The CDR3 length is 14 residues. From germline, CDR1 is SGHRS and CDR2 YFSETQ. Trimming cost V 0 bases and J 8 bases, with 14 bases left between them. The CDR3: CASSLDQGRKGYTF. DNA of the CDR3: TGCGCCAGCAGCTTGGACCAGGGAAGGAAGGGCTACACCTTC.

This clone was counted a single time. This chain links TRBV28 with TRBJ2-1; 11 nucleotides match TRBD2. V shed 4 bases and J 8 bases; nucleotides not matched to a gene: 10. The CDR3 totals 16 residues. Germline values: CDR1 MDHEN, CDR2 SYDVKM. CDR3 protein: CASSSPLAGESDEQFF. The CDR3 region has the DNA TGTGCCAGCAGTTCCCCACTAGCGGGAGAGTCGGATGAGCAGTTCTTC.

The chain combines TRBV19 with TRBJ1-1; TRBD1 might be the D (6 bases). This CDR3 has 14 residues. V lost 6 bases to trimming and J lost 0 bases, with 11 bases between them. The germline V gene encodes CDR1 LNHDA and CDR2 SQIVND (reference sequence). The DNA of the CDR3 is TGTGCCAGTAGACCCGACAGGATGAACACTGAAGCTTTCTTT. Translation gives CASRPDRMNTEAFF.

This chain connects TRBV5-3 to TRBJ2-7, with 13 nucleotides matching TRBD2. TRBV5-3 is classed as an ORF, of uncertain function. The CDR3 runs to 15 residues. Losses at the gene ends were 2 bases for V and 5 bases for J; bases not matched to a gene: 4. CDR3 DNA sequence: TGTGCCAGAAGCTTTAGACTAGCGGGAGGCAACGAGCAGTACTTC. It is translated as CARSFRLAGGNEQYF.

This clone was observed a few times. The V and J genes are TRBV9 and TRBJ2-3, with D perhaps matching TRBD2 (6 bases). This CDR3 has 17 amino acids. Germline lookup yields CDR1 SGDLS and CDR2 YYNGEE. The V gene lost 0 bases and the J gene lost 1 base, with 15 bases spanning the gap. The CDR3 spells CASSVGGGGAGTDTQYF. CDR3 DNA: TGTGCCAGCAGCGTAGGGGGAGGTGGGGCTGGCACAGATACGCAGTATTTT.

Here the CDR3 reads CASGGNTDTQYF. For the CDR3, the DNA is TGTGCCAGTGGGGGGAACACAGATACGCAGTATTTT. The rearrangement links TRBV6-1 to TRBJ2-3; tentative D call: TRBD2 (6 bases). The CDR3 has 12 residues. CDR1 MNHNS and CDR2 SASEGT come from the germline V gene. Trimming removed 9 bases from V and 2 bases from J, with 9 bases in between.

The CDR3 sequence is CASSLRGGSFTDTQYF. Written as DNA, the CDR3 is TGTGCCAGCAGCCTAAGGGGGGGCTCATTCACAGATACGCAGTATTTT. The chain couples TRBV7-2 to TRBJ2-3, with D tentatively TRBD2 (7 bases). The germline V gene has CDR1 SGHTA and CDR2 FQGNSA. With 5 bases removed from V and 2 bases from J, the gap between germline ends came to 17 bases. CDR3 size: 16 residues.

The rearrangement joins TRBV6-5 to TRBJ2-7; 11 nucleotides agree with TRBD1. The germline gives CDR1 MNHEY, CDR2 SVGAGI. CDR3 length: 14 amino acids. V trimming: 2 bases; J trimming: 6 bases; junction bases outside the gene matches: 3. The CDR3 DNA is TGTGCCAGCAGTTACCATGGGACAGGGGGCGAGCAGTACTTC. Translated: CASSYHGTGGEQYF.

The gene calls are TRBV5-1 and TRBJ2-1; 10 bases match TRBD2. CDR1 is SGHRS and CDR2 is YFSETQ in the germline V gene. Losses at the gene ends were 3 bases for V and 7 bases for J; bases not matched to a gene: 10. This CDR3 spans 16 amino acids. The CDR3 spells CASSSDGLAGVNEQFF. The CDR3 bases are TGCGCCAGCAGCTCGGATGGGCTAGCGGGAGTAAATGAGCAGTTCTTC.

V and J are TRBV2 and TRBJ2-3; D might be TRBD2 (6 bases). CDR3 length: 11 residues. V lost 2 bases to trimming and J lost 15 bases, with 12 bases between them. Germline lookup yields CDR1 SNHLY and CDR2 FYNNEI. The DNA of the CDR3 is TGTGCCAGCAGTGAAAAGGGACTGAGCTATTTT. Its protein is CASSEKGLSYF.

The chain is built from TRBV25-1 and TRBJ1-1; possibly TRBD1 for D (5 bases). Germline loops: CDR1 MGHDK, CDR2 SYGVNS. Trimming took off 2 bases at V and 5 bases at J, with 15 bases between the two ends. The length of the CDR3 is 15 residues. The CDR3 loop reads CASSERGGGITEAFF. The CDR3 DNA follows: TGTGCCAGCAGTGAACGCGGGGGTGGCATAACTGAAGCTTTCTTT.

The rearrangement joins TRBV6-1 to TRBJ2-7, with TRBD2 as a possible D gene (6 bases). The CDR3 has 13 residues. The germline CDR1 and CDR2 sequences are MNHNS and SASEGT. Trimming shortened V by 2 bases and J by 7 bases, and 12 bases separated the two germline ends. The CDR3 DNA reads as TGTGCCAGCAGTGAATATGCAGGGAGGGAGCAGTACTTC. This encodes CASSEYAGREQYF.